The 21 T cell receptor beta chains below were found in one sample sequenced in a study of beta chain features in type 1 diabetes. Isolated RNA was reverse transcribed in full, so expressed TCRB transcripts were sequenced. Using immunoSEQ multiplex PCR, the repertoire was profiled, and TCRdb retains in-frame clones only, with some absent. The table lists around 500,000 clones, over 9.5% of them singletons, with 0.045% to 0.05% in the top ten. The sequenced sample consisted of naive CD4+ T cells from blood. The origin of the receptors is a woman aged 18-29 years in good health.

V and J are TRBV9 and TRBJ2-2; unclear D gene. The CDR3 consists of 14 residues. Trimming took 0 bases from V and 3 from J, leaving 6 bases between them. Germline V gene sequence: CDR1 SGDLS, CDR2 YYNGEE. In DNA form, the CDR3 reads TGTGCCAGCAGCGTAGACGGGTACACCGGGGAGCTGTTTTTT. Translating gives CASSVDGYTGELFF.

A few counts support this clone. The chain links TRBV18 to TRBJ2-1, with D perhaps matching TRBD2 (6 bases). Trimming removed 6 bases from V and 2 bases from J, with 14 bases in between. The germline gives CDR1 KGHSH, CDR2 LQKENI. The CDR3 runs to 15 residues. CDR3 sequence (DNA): TGTGCCAGCTCGGCGGGACCAGTGACCTACAATGAGCAGTTCTTC. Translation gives CASSAGPVTYNEQFF.

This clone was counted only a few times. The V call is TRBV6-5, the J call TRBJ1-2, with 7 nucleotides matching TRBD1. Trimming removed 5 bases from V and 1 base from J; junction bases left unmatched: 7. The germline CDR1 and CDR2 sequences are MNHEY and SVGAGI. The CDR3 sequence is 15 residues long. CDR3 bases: TGTGCCAGCAGTCAACAGGGGCGCCTTAACTATGGCTACACCTTC. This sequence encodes CASSQQGRLNYGYTF.

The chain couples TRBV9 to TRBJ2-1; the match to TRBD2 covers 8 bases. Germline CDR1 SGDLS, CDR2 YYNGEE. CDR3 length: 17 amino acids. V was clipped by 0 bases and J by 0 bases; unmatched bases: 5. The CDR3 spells CASSVGLAGSSYNEQFF. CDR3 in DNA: TGTGCCAGCAGCGTAGGATTAGCGGGGAGCTCCTACAATGAGCAGTTCTTC.

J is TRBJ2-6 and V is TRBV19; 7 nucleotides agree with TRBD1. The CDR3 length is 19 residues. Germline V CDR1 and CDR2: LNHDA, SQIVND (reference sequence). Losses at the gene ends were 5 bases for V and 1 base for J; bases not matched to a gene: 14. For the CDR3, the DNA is TGTGCCAGTAGTCACAAACCGGGACAGTTATATTCTGGGGCCAACGTCCTGACTTTC. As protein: CASSHKPGQLYSGANVLTF.

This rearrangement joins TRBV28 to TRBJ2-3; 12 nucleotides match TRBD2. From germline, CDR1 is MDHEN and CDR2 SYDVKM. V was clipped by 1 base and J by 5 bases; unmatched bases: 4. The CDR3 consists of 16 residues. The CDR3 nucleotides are TGTGCCAGCAGTTTATCCGCTAGCGGGGGGGGAGATACGCAGTATTTT. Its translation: CASSLSASGGGDTQYF.

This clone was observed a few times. As DNA, the CDR3 is TGCGCCAGCAGCTTGGCCTGGGAAGAGACCCAGTACTTC. Translating gives CASSLAWEETQYF. This rearrangement joins TRBV5-1 to TRBJ2-5; no reliable D call. V was pared by 0 bases and J by 3 bases, with 6 bases between. CDR1 and CDR2 (germline): SGHRS, YFSETQ. The CDR3 contains 13 residues.

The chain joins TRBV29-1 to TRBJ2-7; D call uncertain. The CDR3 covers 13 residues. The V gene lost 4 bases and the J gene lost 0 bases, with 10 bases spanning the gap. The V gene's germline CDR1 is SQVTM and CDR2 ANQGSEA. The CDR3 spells CSVAVGPSYEQYV. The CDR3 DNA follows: TGCAGCGTTGCTGTGGGTCCCTCCTACGAGCAGTACGTC.

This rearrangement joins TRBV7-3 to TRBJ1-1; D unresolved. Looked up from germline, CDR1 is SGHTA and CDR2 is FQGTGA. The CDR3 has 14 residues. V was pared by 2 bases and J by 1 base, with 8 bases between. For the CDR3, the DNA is TGTGCCAGCAGCTTATATTCGGGGAACACTGAAGCTTTCTTT. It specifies CASSLYSGNTEAFF. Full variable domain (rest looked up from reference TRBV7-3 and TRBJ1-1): GAGVSQTPSNKVTEKGKYVELRCDPISGHTALYWYRQSLGQGPEFLIYFQGTGAADDSGLPNDRFFAVRPEGSVSTLKIQRTERGDSAVYLCASSLYSGNTEAFFGQGTRLTVV.

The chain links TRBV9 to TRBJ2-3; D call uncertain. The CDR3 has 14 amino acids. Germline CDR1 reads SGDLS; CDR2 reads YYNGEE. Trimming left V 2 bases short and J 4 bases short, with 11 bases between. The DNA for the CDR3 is TGTGCCAGCAGCGTGTTCAGCCGGGCAGATACGCAGTATTTT. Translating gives CASSVFSRADTQYF.

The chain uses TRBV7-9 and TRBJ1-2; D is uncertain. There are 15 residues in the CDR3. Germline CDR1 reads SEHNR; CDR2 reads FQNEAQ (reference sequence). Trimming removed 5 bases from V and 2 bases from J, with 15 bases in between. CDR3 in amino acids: CASSPLGSRNYGYTF. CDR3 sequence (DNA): TGTGCCAGCAGCCCCTTGGGGTCAAGGAACTATGGCTACACCTTC. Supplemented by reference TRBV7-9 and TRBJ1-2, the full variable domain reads DTGVSQNPRHKITKRGQNVTFRCDPISEHNRLYWYRQTLGQGPEFLTYFQNEAQLEKSRLLSDRFSAERPKGSFSTLEIQRTEQGDSAMYLCASSPLGSRNYGYTFGSGTRLTVV.

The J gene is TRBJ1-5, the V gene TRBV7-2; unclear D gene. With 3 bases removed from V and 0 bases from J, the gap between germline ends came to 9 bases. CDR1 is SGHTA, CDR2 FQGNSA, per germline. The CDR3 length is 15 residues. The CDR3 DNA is TGTGCCAGCAGCTTGGGCCAGAATAGCAATCAGCCCCAGCATTTT. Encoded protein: CASSLGQNSNQPQHF.

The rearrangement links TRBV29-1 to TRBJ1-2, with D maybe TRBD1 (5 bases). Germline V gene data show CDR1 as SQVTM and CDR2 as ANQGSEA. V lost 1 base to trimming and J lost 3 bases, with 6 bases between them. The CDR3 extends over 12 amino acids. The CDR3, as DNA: TGCAGCGTTGAAGTCAGGGACTATGGCTACACCTTC. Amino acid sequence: CSVEVRDYGYTF.

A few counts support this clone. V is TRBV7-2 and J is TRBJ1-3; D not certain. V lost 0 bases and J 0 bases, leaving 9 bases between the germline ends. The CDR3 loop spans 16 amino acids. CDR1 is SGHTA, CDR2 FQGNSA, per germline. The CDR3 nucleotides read TGTGCCAGCAGCTTAGCGCTTACCAGCTCTGGAAACACCATATATTTT. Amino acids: CASSLALTSSGNTIYF.

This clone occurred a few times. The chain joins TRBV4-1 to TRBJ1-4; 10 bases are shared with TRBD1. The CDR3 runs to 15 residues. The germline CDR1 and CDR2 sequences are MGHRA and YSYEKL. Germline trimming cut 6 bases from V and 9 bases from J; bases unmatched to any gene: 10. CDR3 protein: CASSEIGTGVKKLFF. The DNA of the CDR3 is TGCGCCAGCAGTGAAATCGGGACAGGGGTAAAAAAACTGTTTTTT.

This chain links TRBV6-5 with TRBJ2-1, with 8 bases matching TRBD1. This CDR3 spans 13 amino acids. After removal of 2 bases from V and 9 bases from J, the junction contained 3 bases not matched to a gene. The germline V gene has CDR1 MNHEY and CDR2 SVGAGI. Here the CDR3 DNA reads TGTGCCAGCAGTTACGACAGGGGTGGTGAGCAGTTCTTC. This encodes CASSYDRGGEQFF.

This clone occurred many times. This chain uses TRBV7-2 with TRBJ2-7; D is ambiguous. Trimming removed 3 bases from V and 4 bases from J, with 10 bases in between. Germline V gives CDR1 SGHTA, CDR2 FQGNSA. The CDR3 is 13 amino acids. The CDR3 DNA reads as TGTGCCAGCAGCTTCGGGCCGTCGTACGAGCAGTACGTC. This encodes CASSFGPSYEQYV.

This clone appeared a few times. The CDR3 is CASTKEGKLVNEQFF. CDR3 in DNA: TGTGCCAGCACCAAAGAGGGTAAACTAGTAAATGAGCAGTTCTTC. The chain carries TRBV6-1 and TRBJ2-1; TRBD2 is a possible D gene (5 bases). Germline assignment: CDR1 MNHNS and CDR2 SASEGT. This CDR3 spans 15 amino acids. Trimming removed 7 bases from V and 7 bases from J, with 20 bases in between.

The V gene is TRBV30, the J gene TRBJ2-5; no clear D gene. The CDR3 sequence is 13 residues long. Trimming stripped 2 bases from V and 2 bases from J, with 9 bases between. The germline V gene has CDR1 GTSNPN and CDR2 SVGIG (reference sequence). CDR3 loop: CAWSPDLQETQYF. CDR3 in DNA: TGTGCCTGGAGTCCGGACCTTCAAGAGACCCAGTACTTC.

CDR3 bases: TGTGCCAGCAGGGGACAGGCCGCCGGGGAGACCCAGTACTTC. Translated: CASRGQAAGETQYF. The V and J genes are TRBV6-1 and TRBJ2-5, with TRBD1 identical over 8 bases. Looked up from germline, CDR1 is MNHNS and CDR2 is SASEGT. This CDR3 region has 14 residues. V shed 6 bases and J 5 bases; nucleotides not matched to a gene: 8.

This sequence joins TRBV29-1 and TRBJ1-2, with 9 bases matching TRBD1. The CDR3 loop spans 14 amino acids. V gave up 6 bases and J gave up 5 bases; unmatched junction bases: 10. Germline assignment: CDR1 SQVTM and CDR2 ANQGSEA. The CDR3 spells CSVPGQGLGYGYTF. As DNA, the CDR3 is TGCAGCGTACCAGGACAGGGGTTAGGGTATGGCTACACCTTC.